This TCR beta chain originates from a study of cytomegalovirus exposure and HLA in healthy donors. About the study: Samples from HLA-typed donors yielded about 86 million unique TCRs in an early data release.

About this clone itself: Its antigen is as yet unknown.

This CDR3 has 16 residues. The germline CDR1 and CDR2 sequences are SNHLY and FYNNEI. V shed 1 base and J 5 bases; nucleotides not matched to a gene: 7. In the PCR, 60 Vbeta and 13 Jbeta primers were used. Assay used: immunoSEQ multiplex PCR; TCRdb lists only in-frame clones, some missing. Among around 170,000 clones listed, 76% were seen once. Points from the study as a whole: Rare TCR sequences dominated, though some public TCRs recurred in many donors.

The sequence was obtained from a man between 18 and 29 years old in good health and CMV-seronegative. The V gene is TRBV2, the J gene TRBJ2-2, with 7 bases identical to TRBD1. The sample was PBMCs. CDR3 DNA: TGTGCCAGCAGTGAAGTAGGGACAGCCAATACCGGGGAGCTGTTTTTT. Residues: CASSEVGTANTGELFF.